This TCR beta chain was found in a study of T cells in Graves' hyperthyroidism and ophthalmopathy. Study details: The authors collected peripheral blood at initial diagnosis, before any treatment.

Comment on this clonotype: Its antigen remains unknown.

TCR beta CDR3 region amplification was performed from RNA transcripts. RT-PCR in the first round (using the HTBI primer set) targeted the TCR CDR3. TCRdb redid the calling of the multiplex PCR reads with MiXCR, one entry per CDR3 protein. The sample shows around 350,000 distinct CDR3 sequences, about 18% of them seen only once. Study observations and caveats: Ophthalmopathy could be told apart from stable hyperthyroidism with a 13 V-J model. Most clonotypes expanded in the thyroid (above 0.001) were also present in blood.

Patients between 18 and 65 years old had hyperthyroidism, newly diagnosed and lasting under 2 months. This CDR3 has 14 amino acids. Trimming took off 4 bases at V and 3 bases at J, with 12 bases between the two ends. Looked up from germline, CDR1 is WSHSY and CDR2 is SAAADI. The origin of this receptor is a woman in her twenties or thirties with Graves' hyperthyroidism that later progressed to Graves' ophthalmopathy. Sequencing was done on a sample of blood. This chain uses TRBV10-2 with TRBJ1-1, with a weak D call TRBD1 (6 bases). CDR3 region: CASSGGALDTEAFF. CDR3 DNA: TGCGCCAGCAGTGGGGGGGCCCTTGACACTGAAGCTTTCTTT.